This T cell receptor beta chain was captured by sequencing in a study of shared clonotypes between healthy human individuals. Study details: Researchers assigned three CD4 naive, three CD4 memory, two CD8 naive and one CD8 memory plate to each donor. The study, taken as a whole, reports: Among non-shared clonotypes, generation probabilities were lower than among those shared by all four donors.

Germline V CDR1 and CDR2: GTSNPN, SVGIG (reference sequence). CDR3 length: 12 residues. V was trimmed by 0 bases and J by 8 bases, leaving 8 bases between them. In the original workflow: Filtering of immunoSEQ junctional sequences could not match full-length read filtering. The protocol was immunoSEQ multiplex PCR, while the TCRdb copy is restricted to in-frame clones and leaves out a portion. That table supplies the V and J calls and clone size; D and trimming were determined from the DNA. The repertoire holds about 2 million clones, with about 95% as singletons. Comments on this clone: Its matching antigen is unknown.

The sequenced sample was naive CD4+ T cells sorted from blood. Subset noted: CD45RA+ positively selected. This TCR derives from a young man in good health. The chain couples TRBV30 to TRBJ2-1; perhaps TRBD1 as D (5 bases). This CDR3 is CAWSVQVDEQFF. The CDR3 nucleotides are TGTGCCTGGAGTGTACAGGTTGATGAGCAGTTCTTC.